The 27 T cell receptor beta chains listed next were all sequenced from one sample in a study of technical replicates of blood from a handful of donors. Measured with immunoSEQ multiplex PCR; TCRdb has only the in-frame clones, and not every one. The sample consists of about 70,000 clones, about 96% of them appearing once. The sequenced sample was T cells isolated from PBMCs. These receptors were obtained from a human donor in good health.

The chain recombines TRBV27 with TRBJ1-1; 7 bases are shared with TRBD1. Trimming cost V 5 bases and J 11 bases; bases outside gene matches: 20. CDR1 is MNHEY, CDR2 SMNVEV, per germline (reference sequence). This CDR3 has 16 residues. This chain's CDR3 is CASSHTSGAGGLLAFF. CDR3 nucleotide sequence: TGTGCCAGCAGTCACACCTCAGGTGCAGGGGGATTGTTGGCTTTCTTT.

J is TRBJ2-7 and V is TRBV11-2, with 9 bases identical to TRBD1. V was clipped by 3 bases and J by 0 bases; unmatched bases: 3. Per germline, CDR1 SGHAT and CDR2 FQNNGV. CDR3 size: 15 residues. As DNA, the CDR3 is TGTGCCAGCAGCTTGACAGGGGGGTACTCCTACGAGCAGTACTTC. It encodes CASSLTGGYSYEQYF.

The chain uses TRBV12-5 and TRBJ2-2, with TRBD2 identical over 11 bases. Germline-derived CDR1 and CDR2 are LGHNT and FRNRAP. Trimming cost V 6 bases and J 0 bases; bases outside gene matches: 6. There are 17 residues in the CDR3. The CDR3 sequence is CASGPLAGGTNTGELFF. In DNA form, the CDR3 reads TGTGCTAGTGGGCCTCTAGCGGGGGGAACGAACACCGGGGAGCTGTTTTTT.

The CDR3 region is CASSLEGVDTQYF. The CDR3 DNA follows: TGTGCCAGCAGCTTGGAGGGAGTAGATACGCAGTATTTT. The chain employs TRBV5-4 and TRBJ2-3, with a weak D call TRBD2 (5 bases). V lost 0 bases and J 5 bases, leaving 7 bases between the germline ends. The germline V gene encodes CDR1 SGHNT and CDR2 YYREEE (reference sequence). The CDR3 is made up of 13 amino acids.

V and J are TRBV6-5 and TRBJ2-3; no definite D call. This CDR3 region has 12 residues. Germline values: CDR1 MNHEY, CDR2 SVGAGI. The ends were cut back, 6 bases at V and 6 bases at J, with 10 bases in the middle. CDR3 DNA sequence: TGTGCCAGCAGATCCCAGTGGGATACGCAGTATTTT. Translation: CASRSQWDTQYF.

V and J are TRBV27 and TRBJ2-1, with TRBD2 matching 9 bases. V gave up 3 bases and J gave up 16 bases; unmatched junction bases: 10. Per germline, CDR1 MNHEY and CDR2 SMNVEV (reference sequence). The CDR3 totals 13 residues. As DNA, the CDR3 is TGTGCCAGCAGTTTGATGGCGGGAGGGCACTGTTTCTTC. Amino acids: CASSLMAGGHCFF.

The rearrangement links TRBV10-3 to TRBJ2-1; 8 bases map to TRBD2. Germline assignment: CDR1 ENHRY and CDR2 SYGVKD. The V segment lost 3 bases and the J segment 5 bases; nucleotides outside the gene matches: 9. The CDR3 runs 16 residues. The CDR3 DNA follows: TGTGCCATCAGTGATGTAGCGGGAAGGGTTCACAATGAGCAGTTCTTC. As protein: CAISDVAGRVHNEQFF.

The V call is TRBV7-9, the J call TRBJ1-6, with 9 bases fitting TRBD1. The CDR3 is 15 amino acids. Germline CDR1 and CDR2: SEHNR and FQNEAQ (reference sequence). The J segment lost 10 bases and the V segment lost 2 bases, leaving 6 bases of the junction unmatched. DNA of the CDR3: TGTGCCAGCAGCTTAAGGGACAGGGTAGACTCACCCCTCCACTTT. Amino acid sequence: CASSLRDRVDSPLHF.

The chain employs TRBV6-6 and TRBJ1-1; possibly TRBD1 for D (6 bases). The CDR3 is 13 residues long. The germline V gene has CDR1 MNHNY and CDR2 SVGAGI (reference sequence). Trimming removed 5 bases at V and 3 bases at J, with 10 bases between. CDR3 bases: TGTGCCAGCAGTCCCGGACAGTACACTGAAGCTTTCTTT. This gives the protein CASSPGQYTEAFF.

V is TRBV7-9 and J is TRBJ2-5; D perhaps matches TRBD2 (6 bases). V was pared by 1 base and J by 5 bases, with 14 bases between. CDR3 length: 15 amino acids. Germline V lookup: CDR1 SEHNR, CDR2 FQNEAQ (reference sequence). The CDR3 nucleotides read TGTGCCAGCAGCTTAGTAAGAATAGGGAGGGAGACCCAGTACTTC. Its protein product is CASSLVRIGRETQYF.

The chain links TRBV6-5 to TRBJ1-5; TRBD1 might be the D (5 bases). CDR1 and CDR2 from the germline V gene are MNHEY and SVGAGI. The CDR3 length is 14 residues. Deletions cut 0 bases from V and 3 bases from J, with 6 bases between. DNA for the CDR3: TGTGCCAGCAGTTACTCAGGGGTCAATCAGCCCCAGCATTTT. It translates to CASSYSGVNQPQHF.

The V call is TRBV6-1, the J call TRBJ1-1, with D hard to call. CDR3 size: 14 residues. CDR1 MNHNS and CDR2 SASEGT come from the germline V gene. V lost 1 base, J lost 1 base, and 7 bases lay in between. The CDR3 spells CASSEEQSNTEAFF. The CDR3 bases are TGTGCCAGCAGTGAAGAACAGTCGAACACTGAAGCTTTCTTT.

The V call is TRBV19, the J call TRBJ2-7, with TRBD1 identical over 8 bases. Trimming removed 3 bases from V and 3 bases from J; junction bases left unmatched: 7. The CDR3 loop spans 15 amino acids. The V gene's germline CDR1 is LNHDA and CDR2 SQIVND (reference sequence). CDR3 amino acids: CASSISDRVDYEQYF. As DNA, the CDR3 is TGTGCCAGTAGTATTTCGGACAGGGTAGACTACGAGCAGTACTTC.

The rearrangement joins TRBV5-4 to TRBJ1-2; 7 positions agree with TRBD1. Germline CDR1 is SGHNT and CDR2 is YYREEE (reference sequence). Trimming took 3 bases from V and 4 from J; bases not matched to a gene: 3. The CDR3 sequence is 13 residues long. The CDR3 DNA follows: TGTGCCAGCAGCTCGGGACAGAGCTATGGCTACACCTTC. Amino acids: CASSSGQSYGYTF.

This clone was seen only once. The CDR3 is CASSPPGGENTDTQYF. The CDR3 DNA sequence: TGTGCCAGCAGCCCTCCGGGGGGGGAAAACACAGATACGCAGTATTTT. The chain has TRBV11-1 and TRBJ2-3; TRBD2 matches at 8 bases. There are 16 residues in the CDR3. Germline assignment: CDR1 SGHAT and CDR2 FQDESV (reference sequence). Unmatched junction bases numbered 9, after V lost 5 bases and J lost 2 bases.

V gene TRBV5-1 combines with J gene TRBJ2-1; weak D call: TRBD2 (6 bases). From germline, CDR1 is SGHRS and CDR2 YFSETQ. Trimming took 3 bases from V and 5 from J, leaving 24 bases between them. This CDR3 has 18 residues. CDR3 sequence reads: CASSWGSVGGITDNEQFF. The CDR3, as DNA: TGCGCCAGCAGCTGGGGGTCCGTTGGGGGGATAACGGACAATGAGCAGTTCTTC.

The chain couples TRBV5-6 to TRBJ1-1, with a tentative D call TRBD1 (5 bases). There are 17 residues in the CDR3. Germline-derived CDR1 and CDR2 are SGHDT and YYEEEE. V gave up 3 bases and J gave up 3 bases, with 21 bases separating them. The CDR3 region is CASSYVPIVGGDTEAFF. The CDR3 DNA reads as TGTGCCAGCAGCTACGTCCCTATAGTTGGGGGGGACACTGAAGCTTTCTTT.

The chain joins TRBV30 to TRBJ2-2; tentative D call: TRBD2 (5 bases). The CDR3 runs 12 residues. Germline assignment: CDR1 GTSNPN and CDR2 SVGIG (reference sequence). The V and J ends lost 8 bases and 7 bases respectively, with 14 bases between them. CDR3 protein: CAGWIGVGELFF. CDR3 DNA: TGTGCCGGGTGGATCGGGGTCGGGGAGCTGTTTTTT.

The chain employs TRBV2 and TRBJ2-7; 7 nucleotides align to TRBD1. Germline CDR1 SNHLY, CDR2 FYNNEI. CDR3 size: 11 residues. The V segment lost 10 bases and the J segment 3 bases; nucleotides outside the gene matches: 3. CDR3 bases: TGTGCCAAGCAGGGGGACTACGAGCAGTACTTC. Its translation is CAKQGDYEQYF.

This clone was recorded only once. The chain couples TRBV7-9 to TRBJ1-4, with 7 bases matching TRBD1. CDR1 SEHNR and CDR2 FQNEAQ come from the germline V gene (reference sequence). V shed 5 bases, J shed 3 bases, and the junction held 9 bases outside the gene matches. The CDR3 covers 16 residues. The CDR3 loop reads CASSPPRGLANEKLFF. CDR3 nucleotides: TGTGCCAGCAGCCCACCGAGGGGGCTTGCTAATGAAAAACTGTTTTTT. The variable domain in full, with the rest retrieved from reference TRBV7-9 and TRBJ1-4, is DTGVSQNPRHKITKRGQNVTFRCDPISEHNRLYWYRQTLGQGPEFLTYFQNEAQLEKSRLLSDRFSAERPKGSFSTLEIQRTEQGDSAMYLCASSPPRGLANEKLFFGSGTQLSVL.

This rearrangement joins TRBV5-1 to TRBJ2-1, with D tentatively TRBD2 (5 bases). V lost 1 base to trimming and J lost 3 bases, with 11 bases between them. This CDR3 comprises 15 residues. Germline values: CDR1 SGHRS, CDR2 YFSETQ. CDR3 sequence (DNA): TGCGCCAGCAGCTTGAGTACGGGAAACTACAATGAGCAGTTCTTC. This gives the protein CASSLSTGNYNEQFF. Based on the CDR3 plus reference TRBV5-1 and TRBJ2-1, the full variable domain is KAGVTQTPRYLIKTRGQQVTLSCSPISGHRSVSWYQQTPGQGLQFLFEYFSETQRNKGNFPGRFSGRQFSNSRSEMNVSTLELGDSALYLCASSLSTGNYNEQFFGPGTRLTVL.

The chain employs TRBV29-1 and TRBJ2-7, with TRBD1 matching over 8 bases. The CDR3 runs 12 residues. Germline CDR1 SQVTM, CDR2 ANQGSEA. The trim removed 6 bases at V and 3 bases at J, leaving 4 bases unmatched. The CDR3, as DNA: TGCAGCGTCGCCGGGACAGGCTACGAGCAGTACTTC. The encoded protein is CSVAGTGYEQYF.

The chain joins TRBV5-4 to TRBJ1-2; the match to TRBD1 covers 10 bases. V shed 3 bases and J 7 bases; nucleotides not matched to a gene: 3. The CDR3 runs to 13 residues. Germline V lookup: CDR1 SGHNT, CDR2 YYREEE (reference sequence). The CDR3 DNA is TGTGCCAGCAGCTCGACAGGGGGCGGTGGCTACACCTTC. It translates to CASSSTGGGGYTF.

This chain joins TRBV4-1 and TRBJ2-7; 7 nucleotides align to TRBD2. The CDR3 loop spans 16 amino acids. V lost 2 bases and J lost 1; bases outside the gene matches: 8. CDR1 and CDR2 (germline): MGHRA, YSYEKL. The CDR3 loop is CASSQLASGTSYEQYF. CDR3 DNA: TGCGCCAGCAGCCAATTGGCTAGCGGCACATCCTACGAGCAGTACTTC.

This chain links TRBV15 with TRBJ1-2; D remains unclear. Germline CDR1 and CDR2: LNHNV and YYDKDF (reference sequence). Trimming removed 1 base at V and 2 bases at J, with 5 bases between. This CDR3 region has 13 residues. CDR3 sequence (DNA): TGTGCCACCAGCAGAGCCGGGAACTATGGCTACACCTTC. Amino acids: CATSRAGNYGYTF.

The V call is TRBV9, the J call TRBJ1-1; the D is unclear. The CDR3 runs to 14 residues. Trimming pared 2 bases from V and 1 base from J, leaving 9 bases between. Per germline, CDR1 SGDLS and CDR2 YYNGEE. The CDR3 region has the DNA TGTGCCAGCAGCGTTGGGTCGGGGAACACTGAAGCTTTCTTT. Its protein is CASSVGSGNTEAFF.

The chain links TRBV7-9 to TRBJ1-1, with D possibly TRBD1 on 5 matching bases. Trimming pared 5 bases from V and 6 bases from J, leaving 19 bases between. Per germline, CDR1 SEHNR and CDR2 FQNEAQ (reference sequence). This CDR3 comprises 15 residues. CDR3 in amino acids: CASSHDRHGGPEAFF. CDR3 DNA: TGTGCCAGCAGCCATGACAGACACGGGGGTCCTGAAGCTTTCTTT.